The TCR beta chain described here comes from a study of identifying expanded T cells in peripheral blood. Regarding the study as a whole: Clone count variance between two-week samples rose with total template count.

Per the germline V gene, CDR1 is SGHRS and CDR2 is YFSETQ. After removal of 0 bases from V and 6 bases from J, the junction contained 5 bases not matched to a gene. The CDR3 is made up of 15 amino acids. TCRdb keeps only in-frame clones here, not all; method: immunoSEQ multiplex PCR. The repertoire holds about 78,000 clones, with roughly 86% as singletons. In regard to this clone: The target antigen is unknown.

This rearrangement joins TRBV5-1 to TRBJ2-2; 7 positions agree with TRBD2. This receptor was obtained from a person aged 18 to 70 in good health. What was sequenced was blood. CDR3: CASSLGPAGAGELFF. The CDR3 coding sequence is TGCGCCAGCAGCTTGGGTCCCGCGGGGGCCGGGGAGCTGTTTTTT.